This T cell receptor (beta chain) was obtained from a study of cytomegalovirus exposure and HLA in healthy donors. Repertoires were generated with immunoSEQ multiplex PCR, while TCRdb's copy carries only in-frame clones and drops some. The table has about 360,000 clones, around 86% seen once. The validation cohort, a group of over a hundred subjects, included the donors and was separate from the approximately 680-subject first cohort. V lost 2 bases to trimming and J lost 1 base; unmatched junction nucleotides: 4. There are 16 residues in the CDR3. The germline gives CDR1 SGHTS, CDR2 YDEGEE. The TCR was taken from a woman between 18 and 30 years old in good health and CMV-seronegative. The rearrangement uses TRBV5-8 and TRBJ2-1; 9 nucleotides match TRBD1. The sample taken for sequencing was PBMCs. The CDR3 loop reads CASSLSQGASYNEQFF. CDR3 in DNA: TGTGCCAGCAGCTTATCACAGGGGGCTTCCTACAATGAGCAGTTCTTC.